This entry features one T cell receptor beta chain sequence. Its antigen remains unknown. The data were taken from a study of shared clonotypes between healthy human individuals. Samples underwent the assay at deep level. Data came from immunoSEQ multiplex PCR; TCRdb stores just in-frame clones and leaves some out. The data show about 2.1 million clones, about 93% seen once. Findings and limits, study-wide: Several donors held about 5.1% of naive CD4 clonotypes in common. Against clonotypes common to all four donors, non-shared ones had lower generation probabilities.

Selected positively for CCR7 and CD45RO-negative, naive CD8 cells excluded terminally differentiated effector memory CD45RA+ cells. Nashville, Tennessee was home to all donors, who were Caucasian adults. The germline CDR1 and CDR2 sequences are MDHEN and SYDVKM. V was cut by 3 bases and J by 8 bases, with 8 bases left in between. This CDR3 is built from 12 residues. The sequenced sample consisted of naive CD8+ T cells from PBMCs. V gene TRBV28 combines with J gene TRBJ2-1; maybe TRBD2 (5 bases). The source of this sequence is a young man in good health. Some clones in this sample may be carry-over from other donors' samples. CDR3 in DNA: TGTGCCAGCAGTTTTGCGCGGGATGAGCAGTTCTTC. This encodes CASSFARDEQFF.